The source of this TCR beta chain is a study of T-cell memory formation after mild COVID-19. Study outcomes and limitations: Memory from before infection featured some responding clones, which suggests cross-reactive memory joined. Specificity for SARS-CoV-2 was not confirmed among the second-wave clones peaking on day 37. Clones that contracted from day 15 to 85 had balanced CD4/CD8; later expanders were CD4+ biased.

As regards this clonotype: What it binds is unknown.

The CDR3 runs to 14 residues. In germline, CDR1 is SGHNT, CDR2 YENEEA. V dropped 4 bases and J dropped 3 bases, with 10 bases sitting between them. From the 5' RACE reads, TCRdb called clonotypes with MiXCR, one entry per CDR3 protein. The sample consists of 400,000 to 500,000 distinct CDR3 sequences, 15% to 20% of them appearing once. Sequences were obtained from PBMCs or a T cell subset sorted from them (not recorded which). The source of this sequence is an adult woman who had mild COVID-19 (a few samples of this study predate the infection). Cell type and time point are not known. V gene TRBV11-3 combines with J gene TRBJ1-3; D gene ambiguous. CDR3 sequence reads: CASSSYVGGNTIYF. The CDR3 DNA is TGTGCCAGCAGCTCCTATGTGGGTGGAAACACCATATATTTT.